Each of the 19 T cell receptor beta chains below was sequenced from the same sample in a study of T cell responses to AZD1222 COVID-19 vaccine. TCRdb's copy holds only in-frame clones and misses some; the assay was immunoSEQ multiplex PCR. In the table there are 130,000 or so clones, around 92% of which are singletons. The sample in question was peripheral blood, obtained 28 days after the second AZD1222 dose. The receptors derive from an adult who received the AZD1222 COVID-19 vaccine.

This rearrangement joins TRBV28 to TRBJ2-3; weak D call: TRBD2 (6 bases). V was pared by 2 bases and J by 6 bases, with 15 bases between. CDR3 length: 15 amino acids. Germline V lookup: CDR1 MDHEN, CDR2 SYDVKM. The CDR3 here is CASSLGTYSADTQYF. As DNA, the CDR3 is TGTGCCAGCAGTTTAGGGACTTACTCGGCGGATACGCAGTATTTT.

CDR3 nucleotides: TGTGCCAGTGTGAGCGTTGGGCATAATTCACCCCTCCACTTT. It yields the protein CASVSVGHNSPLHF. This chain links TRBV19 with TRBJ1-6; no definite D call. Germline V gene lookup returns CDR1 LNHDA and CDR2 SQIVND (reference sequence). The CDR3 covers 14 residues. Trimming pared 8 bases from V and 5 bases from J, leaving 13 bases between.

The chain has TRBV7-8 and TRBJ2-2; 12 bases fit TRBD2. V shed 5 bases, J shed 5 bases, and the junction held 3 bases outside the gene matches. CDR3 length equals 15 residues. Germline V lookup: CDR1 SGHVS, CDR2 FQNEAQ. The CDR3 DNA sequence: TGTGCCAGCAGCGCCGGACTAGCGGGAACCGGGGAGCTGTTTTTT. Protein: CASSAGLAGTGELFF.

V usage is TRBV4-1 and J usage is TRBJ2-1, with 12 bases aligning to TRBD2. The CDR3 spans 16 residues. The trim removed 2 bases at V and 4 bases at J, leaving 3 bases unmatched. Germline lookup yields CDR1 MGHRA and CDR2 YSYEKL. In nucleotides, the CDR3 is TGCGCCAGCAGCCAATCGACTAGCGGGGGATACAATGAGCAGTTCTTC. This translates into CASSQSTSGGYNEQFF.

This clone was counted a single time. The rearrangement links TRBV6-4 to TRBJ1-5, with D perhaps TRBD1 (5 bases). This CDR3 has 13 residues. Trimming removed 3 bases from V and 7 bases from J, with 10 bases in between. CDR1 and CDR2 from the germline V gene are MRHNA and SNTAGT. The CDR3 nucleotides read TGTGCCAGCAGTGAGCAGGGAGGGCAGCCCCAGCATTTT. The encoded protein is CASSEQGGQPQHF.

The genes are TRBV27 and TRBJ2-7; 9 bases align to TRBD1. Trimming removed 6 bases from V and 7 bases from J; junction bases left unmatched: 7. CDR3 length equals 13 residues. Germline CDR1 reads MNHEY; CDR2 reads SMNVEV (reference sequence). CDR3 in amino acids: CASRPTTGGEQYV. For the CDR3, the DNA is TGTGCCAGCAGACCAACGACAGGGGGGGAGCAGTACGTC.

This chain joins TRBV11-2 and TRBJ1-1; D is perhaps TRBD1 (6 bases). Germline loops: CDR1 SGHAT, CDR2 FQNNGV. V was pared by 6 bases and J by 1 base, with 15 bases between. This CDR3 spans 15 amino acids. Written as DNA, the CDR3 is TGTGCCAGCAGTCCAACGGGACAACCGAACACTGAAGCTTTCTTT. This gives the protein CASSPTGQPNTEAFF.

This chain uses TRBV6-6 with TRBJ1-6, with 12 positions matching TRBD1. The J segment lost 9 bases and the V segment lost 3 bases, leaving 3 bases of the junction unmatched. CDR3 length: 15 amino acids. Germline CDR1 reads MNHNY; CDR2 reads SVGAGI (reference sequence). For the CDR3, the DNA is TGTGCCAGCAGTTATACGGGACAGGGGGCTTCACCCCTCCACTTT. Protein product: CASSYTGQGASPLHF.

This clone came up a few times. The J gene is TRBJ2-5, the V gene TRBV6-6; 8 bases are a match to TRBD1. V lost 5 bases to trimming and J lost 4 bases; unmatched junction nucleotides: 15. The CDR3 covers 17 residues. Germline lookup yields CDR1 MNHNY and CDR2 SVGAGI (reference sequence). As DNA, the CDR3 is TGTGCCAGCAGTCTTCTACACGGACAGGGAATTGGAGAGACCCAGTACTTC. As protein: CASSLLHGQGIGETQYF.

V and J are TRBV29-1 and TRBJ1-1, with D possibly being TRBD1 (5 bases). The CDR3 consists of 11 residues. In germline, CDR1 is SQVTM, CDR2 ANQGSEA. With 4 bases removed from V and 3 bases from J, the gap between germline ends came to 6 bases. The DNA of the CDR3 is TGCAGCGTTGTCAGGGACACTGAAGCTTTCTTT. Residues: CSVVRDTEAFF.

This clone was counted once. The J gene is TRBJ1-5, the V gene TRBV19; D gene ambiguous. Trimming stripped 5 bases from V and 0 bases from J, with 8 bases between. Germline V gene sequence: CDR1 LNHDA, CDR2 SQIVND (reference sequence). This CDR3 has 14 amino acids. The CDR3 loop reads CASSETHSNQPQHF. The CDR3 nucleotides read TGTGCCAGTAGTGAGACACATAGCAATCAGCCCCAGCATTTT.

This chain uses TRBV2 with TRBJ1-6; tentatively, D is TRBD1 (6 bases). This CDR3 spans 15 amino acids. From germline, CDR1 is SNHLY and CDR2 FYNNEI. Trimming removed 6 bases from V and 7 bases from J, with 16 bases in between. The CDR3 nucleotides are TGTGCCAGCAGGACTAAGGAGGGGGGGAATTCACCCCTCCACTTT. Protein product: CASRTKEGGNSPLHF.

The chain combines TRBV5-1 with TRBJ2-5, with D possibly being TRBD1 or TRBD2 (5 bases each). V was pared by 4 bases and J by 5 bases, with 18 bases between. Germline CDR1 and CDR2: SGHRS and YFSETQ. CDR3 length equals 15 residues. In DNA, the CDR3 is TGCGCCAGCAGCGCACAGACAGTAGGCGGGGAGACCCAGTACTTC. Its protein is CASSAQTVGGETQYF.

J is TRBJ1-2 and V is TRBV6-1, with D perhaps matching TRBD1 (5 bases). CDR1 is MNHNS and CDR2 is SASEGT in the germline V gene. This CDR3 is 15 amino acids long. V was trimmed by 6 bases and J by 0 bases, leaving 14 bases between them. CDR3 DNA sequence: TGTGCCAGCAGGCCTGACAGTCTAGCTAACTATGGCTACACCTTC. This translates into CASRPDSLANYGYTF.

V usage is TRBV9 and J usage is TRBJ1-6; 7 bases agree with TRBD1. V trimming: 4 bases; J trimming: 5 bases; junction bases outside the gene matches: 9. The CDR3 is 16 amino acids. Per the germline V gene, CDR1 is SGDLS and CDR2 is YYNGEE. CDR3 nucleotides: TGTGCCAGCAGCCCACGTTCCGGACAGGATAATTCACCCCTCCACTTT. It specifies CASSPRSGQDNSPLHF.

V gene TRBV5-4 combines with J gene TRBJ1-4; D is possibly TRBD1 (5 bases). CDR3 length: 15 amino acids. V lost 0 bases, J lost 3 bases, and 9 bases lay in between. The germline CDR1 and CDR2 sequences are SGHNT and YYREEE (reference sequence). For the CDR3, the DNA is TGTGCCAGCAGCTTGGCCGGGACCTCTAATGAAAAACTGTTTTTT. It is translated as CASSLAGTSNEKLFF.

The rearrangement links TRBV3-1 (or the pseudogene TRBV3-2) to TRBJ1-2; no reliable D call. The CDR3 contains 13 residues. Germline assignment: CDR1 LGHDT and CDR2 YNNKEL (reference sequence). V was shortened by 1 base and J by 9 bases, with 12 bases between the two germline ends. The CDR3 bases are TGTGCCAGCAGCCAAGGGGGTCAACGGAGCTACACCTTC. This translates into CASSQGGQRSYTF.

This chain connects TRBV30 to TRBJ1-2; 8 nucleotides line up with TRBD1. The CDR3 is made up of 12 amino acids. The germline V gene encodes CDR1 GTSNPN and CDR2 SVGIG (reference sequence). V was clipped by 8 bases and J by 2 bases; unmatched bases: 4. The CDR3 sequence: CAQWTGNYGYTF. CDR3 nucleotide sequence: TGTGCCCAATGGACAGGGAACTATGGCTACACCTTC.

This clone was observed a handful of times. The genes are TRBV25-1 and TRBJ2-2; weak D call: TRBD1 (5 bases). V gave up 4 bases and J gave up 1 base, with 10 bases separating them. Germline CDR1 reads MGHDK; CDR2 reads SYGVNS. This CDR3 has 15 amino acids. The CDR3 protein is CASSGPGQNTGELFF. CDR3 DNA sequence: TGTGCCAGCAGTGGCCCAGGACAGAACACCGGGGAGCTGTTTTTT.